A single TCR beta chain is shown here with its context. Its specificity is not known. The data were taken from a study of PD-1 blockade in classical Hodgkin lymphoma. General study results and limits: Whereas CD4+ TCR diversity had risen significantly by C4D1, CD8+ TCR diversity had not.

Brentuximab vedotin exposure varied, and every patient relapsed after autologous stem cell transplantation. Each best response was a complete response, a partial response or progressive disease. V lost 5 bases and J 7 bases, leaving 12 bases between the germline ends. CDR3 length: 13 residues. The V gene's germline CDR1 is LNHDA and CDR2 SQIVND (reference sequence). Measured with immunoSEQ multiplex PCR; TCRdb has only the in-frame clones, and not every one. The repertoire holds approximately 80,000 clones, with roughly 89% as singletons. This sample comprised peripheral blood mononuclear cells (PBMCs), obtained at baseline. This chain links TRBV19 with TRBJ1-5; D is undetermined. The TCR originated in a human donor with classical Hodgkin lymphoma. CDR3 residues: CASSRRGSQPQHF. CDR3 sequence (DNA): TGTGCCAGTAGTCGGCGGGGTTCCCAGCCCCAGCATTTT.